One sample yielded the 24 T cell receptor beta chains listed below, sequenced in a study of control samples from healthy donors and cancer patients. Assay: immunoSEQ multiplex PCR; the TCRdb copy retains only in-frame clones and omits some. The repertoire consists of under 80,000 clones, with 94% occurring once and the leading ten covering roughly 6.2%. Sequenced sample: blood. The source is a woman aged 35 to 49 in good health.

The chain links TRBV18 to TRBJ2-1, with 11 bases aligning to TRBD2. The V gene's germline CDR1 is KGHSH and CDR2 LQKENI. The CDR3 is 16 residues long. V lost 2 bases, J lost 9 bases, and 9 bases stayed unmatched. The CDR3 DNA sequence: TGTGCCAGCTCACCAATCGGGACTAGCGGCTGGGGTGAGCAGTTCTTC. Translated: CASSPIGTSGWGEQFF.

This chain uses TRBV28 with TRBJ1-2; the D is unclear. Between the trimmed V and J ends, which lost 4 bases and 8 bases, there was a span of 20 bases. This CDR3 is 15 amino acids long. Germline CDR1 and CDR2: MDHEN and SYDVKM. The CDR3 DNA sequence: TGTGCCAGCAGTTCCGGGGTAGAGGATCCAATGGGCTACACCTTC. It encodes CASSSGVEDPMGYTF.

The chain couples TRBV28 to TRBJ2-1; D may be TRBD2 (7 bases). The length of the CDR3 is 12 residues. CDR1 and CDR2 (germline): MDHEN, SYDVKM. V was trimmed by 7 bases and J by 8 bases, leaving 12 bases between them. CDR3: CASIAGAYEQFF. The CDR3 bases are TGTGCCAGCATCGCGGGGGCGTATGAGCAGTTCTTC.

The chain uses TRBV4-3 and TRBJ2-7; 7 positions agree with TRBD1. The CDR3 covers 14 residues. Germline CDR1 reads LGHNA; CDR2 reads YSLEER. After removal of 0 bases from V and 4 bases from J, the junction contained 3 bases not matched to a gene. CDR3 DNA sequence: TGCGCCAGCAGCCAAGAACAGGGGAGATACGAGCAGTACTTC. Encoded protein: CASSQEQGRYEQYF.

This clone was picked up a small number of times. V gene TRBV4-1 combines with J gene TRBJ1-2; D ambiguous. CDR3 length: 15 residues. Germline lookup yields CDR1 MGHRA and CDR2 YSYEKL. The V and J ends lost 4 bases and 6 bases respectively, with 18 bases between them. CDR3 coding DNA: TGCGCCAGCAGCCCCTGGCTCACGGAAGTGGATGGCTACACCTTC. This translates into CASSPWLTEVDGYTF.

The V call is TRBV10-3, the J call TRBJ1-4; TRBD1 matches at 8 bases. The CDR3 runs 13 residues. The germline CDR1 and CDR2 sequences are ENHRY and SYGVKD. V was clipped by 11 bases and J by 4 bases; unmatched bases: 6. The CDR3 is CAVGQGDNEKLFF. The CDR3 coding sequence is TGTGCCGTCGGACAGGGCGATAATGAAAAACTGTTTTTT.

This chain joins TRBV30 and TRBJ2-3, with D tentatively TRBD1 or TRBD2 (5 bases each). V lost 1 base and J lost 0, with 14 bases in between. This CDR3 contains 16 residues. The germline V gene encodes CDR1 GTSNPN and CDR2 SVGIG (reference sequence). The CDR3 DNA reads TGTGCCTGGAGTGATGGACTGGGGCTTAGCACAGATACGCAGTATTTT. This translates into CAWSDGLGLSTDTQYF.

The CDR3 bases are TGTGCCACCAGTGATTTGTTCCACAATGAGCAGTTCTTC. Its translation: CATSDLFHNEQFF. The chain has TRBV24-1 and TRBJ2-1; D gene ambiguous. The CDR3 is 13 residues long. V was trimmed by 0 bases and J by 5 bases, leaving 4 bases between them. Per germline, CDR1 KGHDR and CDR2 SFDVKD.

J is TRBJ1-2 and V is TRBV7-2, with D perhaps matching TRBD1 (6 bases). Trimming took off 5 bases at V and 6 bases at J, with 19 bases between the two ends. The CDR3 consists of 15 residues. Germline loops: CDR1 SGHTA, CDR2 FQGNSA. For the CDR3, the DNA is TGTGCCAGCAGCCAAGACACCGGGGCAGGGGATGGCTACACCTTC. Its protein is CASSQDTGAGDGYTF. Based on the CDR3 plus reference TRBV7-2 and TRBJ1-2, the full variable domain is GAGVSQSPSNKVTEKGKDVELRCDPISGHTALYWYRQSLGQGLEFLIYFQGNSAPDKSGLPSDRFSAERTGGSVSTLTIQRTQQEDSAVYLCASSQDTGAGDGYTFGSGTRLTVV.

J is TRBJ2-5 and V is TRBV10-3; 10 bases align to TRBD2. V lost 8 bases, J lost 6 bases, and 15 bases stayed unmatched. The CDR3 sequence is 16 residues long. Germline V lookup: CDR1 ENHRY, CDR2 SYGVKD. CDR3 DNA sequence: TGTGCCATCGGTTTGTCTCTGGAGCGGGAGGGACAGACCCAGTACTTC. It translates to CAIGLSLEREGQTQYF.

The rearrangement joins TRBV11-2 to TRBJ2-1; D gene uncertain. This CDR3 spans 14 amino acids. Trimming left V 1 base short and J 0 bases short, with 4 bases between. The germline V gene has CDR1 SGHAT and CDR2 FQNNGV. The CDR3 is CASSLGTSYNEQFF. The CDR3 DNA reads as TGTGCCAGCAGCTTAGGCACCTCCTACAATGAGCAGTTCTTC. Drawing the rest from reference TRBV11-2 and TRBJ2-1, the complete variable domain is EAGVAQSPRYKIIEKRQSVAFWCNPISGHATLYWYQQILGQGPKLLIQFQNNGVVDDSQLPKDRFSAERLKGVDSTLKIQPAKLEDSAVYLCASSLGTSYNEQFFGPGTRLTVL.

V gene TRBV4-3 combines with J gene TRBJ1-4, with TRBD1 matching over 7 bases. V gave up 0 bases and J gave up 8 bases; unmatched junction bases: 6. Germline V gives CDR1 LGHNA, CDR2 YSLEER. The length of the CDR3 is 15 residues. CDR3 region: CASSQESGGDEKLFF. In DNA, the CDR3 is TGCGCCAGCAGCCAAGAATCAGGGGGAGACGAAAAACTGTTTTTT.

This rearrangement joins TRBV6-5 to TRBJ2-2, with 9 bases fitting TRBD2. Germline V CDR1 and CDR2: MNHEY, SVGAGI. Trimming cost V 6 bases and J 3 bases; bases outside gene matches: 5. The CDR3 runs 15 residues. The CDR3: CASSLAGLYTGELFF. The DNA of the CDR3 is TGTGCCAGCAGCCTAGCGGGACTATACACCGGGGAGCTGTTTTTT.

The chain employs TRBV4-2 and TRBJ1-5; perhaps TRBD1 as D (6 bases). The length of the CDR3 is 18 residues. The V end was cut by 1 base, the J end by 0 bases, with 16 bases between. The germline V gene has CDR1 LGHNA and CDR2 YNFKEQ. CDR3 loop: CASSQGITGPPSNQPQHF. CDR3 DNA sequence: TGTGCCAGCAGCCAAGGGATTACAGGGCCGCCTAGCAATCAGCCCCAGCATTTT.

The CDR3 bases are TGCGCCAGCAGCTCACTAGCGGGAGGCCCAGATACGCAGTATTTT. Protein: CASSSLAGGPDTQYF. The V and J genes are TRBV5-1 and TRBJ2-3; 12 nucleotides line up with TRBD2. The CDR3 has 15 amino acids. The J segment lost 4 bases and the V segment lost 3 bases, leaving 3 bases of the junction unmatched. Germline V CDR1 and CDR2: SGHRS, YFSETQ. The entire variable domain, with the rest obtained from reference TRBV5-1 and TRBJ2-3, is as follows: KAGVTQTPRYLIKTRGQQVTLSCSPISGHRSVSWYQQTPGQGLQFLFEYFSETQRNKGNFPGRFSGRQFSNSRSEMNVSTLELGDSALYLCASSSLAGGPDTQYFGPGTRLTVL.

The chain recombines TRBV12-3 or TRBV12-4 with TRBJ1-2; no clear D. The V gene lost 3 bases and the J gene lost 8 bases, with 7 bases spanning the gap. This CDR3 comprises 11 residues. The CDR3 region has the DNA TGTGCCAGCAGTTTGGCCAGAGGCTACACCTTC. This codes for CASSLARGYTF.

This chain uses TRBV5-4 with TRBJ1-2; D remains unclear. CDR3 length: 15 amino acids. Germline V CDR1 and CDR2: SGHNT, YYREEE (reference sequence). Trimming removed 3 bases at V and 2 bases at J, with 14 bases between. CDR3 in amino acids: CASSSLFVRNYGYTF. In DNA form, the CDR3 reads TGTGCCAGCAGCTCCCTCTTCGTCCGAAACTATGGCTACACCTTC. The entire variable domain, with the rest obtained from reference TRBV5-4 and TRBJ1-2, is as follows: ETGVTQSPTHLIKTRGQQVTLRCSSQSGHNTVSWYQQALGQGPQFIFQYYREEENGRGNFPPRFSGLQFPNYSSELNVNALELDDSALYLCASSSLFVRNYGYTFGSGTRLTVV.

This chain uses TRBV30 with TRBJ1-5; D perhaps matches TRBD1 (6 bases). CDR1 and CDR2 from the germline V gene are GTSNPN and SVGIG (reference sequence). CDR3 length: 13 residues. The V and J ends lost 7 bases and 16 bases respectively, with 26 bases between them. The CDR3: CALTGLPAGARHF. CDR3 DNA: TGTGCCTTAACAGGGCTCCCCGCTGGCGCCCGCCATTTT.

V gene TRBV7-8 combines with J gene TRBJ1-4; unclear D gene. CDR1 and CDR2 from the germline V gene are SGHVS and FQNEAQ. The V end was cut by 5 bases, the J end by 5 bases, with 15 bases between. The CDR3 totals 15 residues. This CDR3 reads CASSPTPGLNEKLFF. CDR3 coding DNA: TGTGCCAGCAGCCCGACTCCGGGCCTGAATGAAAAACTGTTTTTT.

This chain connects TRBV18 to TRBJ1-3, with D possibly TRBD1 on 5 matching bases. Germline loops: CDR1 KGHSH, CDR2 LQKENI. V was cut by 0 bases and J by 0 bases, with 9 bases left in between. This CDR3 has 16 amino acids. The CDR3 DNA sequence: TGTGCCAGCTCACCACCCCAGGGCCTCTCTGGAAACACCATATATTTT. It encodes CASSPPQGLSGNTIYF.

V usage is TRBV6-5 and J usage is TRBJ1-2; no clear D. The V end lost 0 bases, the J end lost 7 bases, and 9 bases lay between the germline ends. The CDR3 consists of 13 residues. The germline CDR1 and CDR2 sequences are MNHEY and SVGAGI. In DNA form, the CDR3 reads TGTGCCAGCAGTTACTCGAACCCAATTGGCTACACCTTC. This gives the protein CASSYSNPIGYTF.

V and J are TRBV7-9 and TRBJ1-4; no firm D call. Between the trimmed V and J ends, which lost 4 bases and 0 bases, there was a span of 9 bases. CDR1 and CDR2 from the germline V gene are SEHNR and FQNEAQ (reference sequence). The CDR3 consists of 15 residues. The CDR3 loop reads CASSSYTSTNEKLFF. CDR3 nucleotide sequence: TGTGCCAGCAGCTCCTACACCTCAACTAATGAAAAACTGTTTTTT.

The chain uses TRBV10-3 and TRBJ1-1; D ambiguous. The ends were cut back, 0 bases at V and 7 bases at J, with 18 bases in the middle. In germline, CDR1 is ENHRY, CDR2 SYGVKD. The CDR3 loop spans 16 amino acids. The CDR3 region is CAISESKGRGYGEAFF. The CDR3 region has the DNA TGTGCCATCAGTGAGTCGAAGGGTCGAGGGTACGGTGAAGCTTTCTTT.

The CDR3 loop reads CASTQTEAHTF. CDR3 coding DNA: TGTGCCAGCACTCAGACCGAGGCCCACACCTTC. The chain is built from TRBV12-3 or TRBV12-4 and TRBJ1-2; no definite D call. Trimming pared 7 bases from V and 12 bases from J, leaving 15 bases between. This CDR3 has 11 residues.